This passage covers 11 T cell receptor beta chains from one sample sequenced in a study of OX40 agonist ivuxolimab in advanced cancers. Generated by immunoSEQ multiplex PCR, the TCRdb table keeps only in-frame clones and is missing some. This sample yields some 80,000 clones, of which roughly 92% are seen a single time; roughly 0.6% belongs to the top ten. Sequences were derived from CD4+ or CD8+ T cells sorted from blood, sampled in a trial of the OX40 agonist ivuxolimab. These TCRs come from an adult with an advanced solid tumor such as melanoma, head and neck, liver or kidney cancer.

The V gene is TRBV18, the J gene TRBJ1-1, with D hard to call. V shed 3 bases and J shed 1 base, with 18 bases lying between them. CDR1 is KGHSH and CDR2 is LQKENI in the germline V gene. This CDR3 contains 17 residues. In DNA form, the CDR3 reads TGTGCCAGCTCACCGCGCGCAGAGCCGGGCTCGAACACTGAAGCTTTCTTT. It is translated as CASSPRAEPGSNTEAFF.

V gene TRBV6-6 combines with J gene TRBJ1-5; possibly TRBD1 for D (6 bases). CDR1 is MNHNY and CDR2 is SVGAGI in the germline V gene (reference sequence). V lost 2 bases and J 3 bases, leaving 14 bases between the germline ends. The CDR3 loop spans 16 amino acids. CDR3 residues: CASSYPKGGPNQPQHF. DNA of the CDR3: TGTGCCAGCAGTTACCCGAAGGGGGGCCCCAATCAGCCCCAGCATTTT.

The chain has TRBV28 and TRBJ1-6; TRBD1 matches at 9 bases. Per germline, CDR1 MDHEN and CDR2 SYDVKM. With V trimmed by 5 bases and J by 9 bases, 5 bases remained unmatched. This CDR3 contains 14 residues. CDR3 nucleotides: TGTGCCAGCAGTCCCGGGACAGGGTCTTCACCCCTCCACTTT. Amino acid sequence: CASSPGTGSSPLHF.

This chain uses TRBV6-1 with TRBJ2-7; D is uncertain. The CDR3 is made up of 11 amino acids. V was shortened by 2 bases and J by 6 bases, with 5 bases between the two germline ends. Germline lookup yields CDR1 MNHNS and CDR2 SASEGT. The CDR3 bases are TGTGCCAGCAGTGAAAAGGTCGAGCAGTACTTC. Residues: CASSEKVEQYF.

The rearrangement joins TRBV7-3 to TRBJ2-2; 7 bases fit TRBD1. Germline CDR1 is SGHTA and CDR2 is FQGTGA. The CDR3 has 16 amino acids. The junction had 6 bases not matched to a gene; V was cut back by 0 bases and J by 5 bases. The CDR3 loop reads CASSLTRGLVTGELFF. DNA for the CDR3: TGTGCCAGCAGCTTAACTAGGGGGCTGGTGACCGGGGAGCTGTTTTTT.

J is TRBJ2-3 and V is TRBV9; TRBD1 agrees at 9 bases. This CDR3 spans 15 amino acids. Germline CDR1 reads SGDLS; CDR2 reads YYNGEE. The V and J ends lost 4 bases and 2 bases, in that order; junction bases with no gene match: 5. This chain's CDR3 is CASSLGTGPTDTQYF. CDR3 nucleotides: TGTGCCAGCAGCCTCGGGACAGGGCCCACAGATACGCAGTATTTT.

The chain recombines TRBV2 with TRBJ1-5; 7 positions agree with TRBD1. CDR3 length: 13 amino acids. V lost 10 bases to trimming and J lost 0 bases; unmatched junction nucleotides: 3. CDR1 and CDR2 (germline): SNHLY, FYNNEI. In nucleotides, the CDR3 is TGTGCCACCCAGGGGGATAGCAATCAGCCCCAGCATTTT. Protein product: CATQGDSNQPQHF.

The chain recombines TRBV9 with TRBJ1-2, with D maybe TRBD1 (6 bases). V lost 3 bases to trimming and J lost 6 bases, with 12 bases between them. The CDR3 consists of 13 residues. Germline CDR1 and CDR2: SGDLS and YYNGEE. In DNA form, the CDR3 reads TGTGCCAGCAGCGCAGGACAGCCTCATGGCTACACCTTC. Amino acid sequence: CASSAGQPHGYTF.

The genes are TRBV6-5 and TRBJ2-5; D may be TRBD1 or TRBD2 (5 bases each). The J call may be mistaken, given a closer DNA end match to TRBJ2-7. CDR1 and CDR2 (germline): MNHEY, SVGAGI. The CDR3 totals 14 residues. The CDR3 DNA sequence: TGTGCCAGCAGAAGTCTAAGGGGCGCGGGCGAGCAGTACTTC. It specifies CASRSLRGAGEQYF.

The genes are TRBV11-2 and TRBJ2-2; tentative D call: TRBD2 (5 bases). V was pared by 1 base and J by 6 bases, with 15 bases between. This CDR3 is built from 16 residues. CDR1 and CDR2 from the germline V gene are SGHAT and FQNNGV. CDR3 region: CASSLGTRWEPGELFF. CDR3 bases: TGTGCCAGCAGCTTAGGGACCCGGTGGGAGCCCGGGGAGCTGTTTTTT. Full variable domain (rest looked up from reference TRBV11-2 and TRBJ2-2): EAGVAQSPRYKIIEKRQSVAFWCNPISGHATLYWYQQILGQGPKLLIQFQNNGVVDDSQLPKDRFSAERLKGVDSTLKIQPAKLEDSAVYLCASSLGTRWEPGELFFGEGSRLTVL.

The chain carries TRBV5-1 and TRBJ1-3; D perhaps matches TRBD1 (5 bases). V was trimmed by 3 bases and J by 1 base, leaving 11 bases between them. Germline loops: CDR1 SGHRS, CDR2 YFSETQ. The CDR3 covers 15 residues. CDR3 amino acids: CASSSQGPSGNTIYF. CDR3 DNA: TGCGCCAGCAGCTCCCAGGGCCCTTCTGGAAACACCATATATTTT.